The 4 T cell receptor beta chains listed next were all sequenced from one sample in a study of identifying expanded T cells in peripheral blood. The protocol was immunoSEQ multiplex PCR, while the TCRdb copy is restricted to in-frame clones and leaves out a portion. This repertoire shows some 78,000 clones, about 88% found once; its top ten account for around 17%. Sequencing was carried out using blood. The receptors come from a person aged 18 to 75 in good health.

V and J are TRBV4-3 and TRBJ2-1; 14 positions agree with TRBD2. Trimming cost V 3 bases and J 0 bases; bases outside gene matches: 4. CDR1 is LGHNA, CDR2 YSLEER, per germline. CDR3 length: 18 amino acids. In DNA, the CDR3 is TGCGCCAGCAGCCAGACTAGCGGGGGGGCTAGCTCCTACAATGAGCAGTTCTTC. Its translation: CASSQTSGGASSYNEQFF.

CDR3 loop: CASSPQENSGNTIYF. The DNA of the CDR3 is TGTGCCAGCTCACCACAGGAAAACTCTGGAAACACCATATATTTT. The chain has TRBV18 and TRBJ1-3; D call uncertain. V lost 1 base to trimming and J lost 0 bases, with 7 bases between them. Per germline, CDR1 KGHSH and CDR2 LQKENI. This CDR3 region has 15 residues.

This chain uses TRBV5-1 with TRBJ1-1; 9 bases map to TRBD1. From germline, CDR1 is SGHRS and CDR2 YFSETQ. CDR3 length: 15 residues. The V segment lost 3 bases and the J segment 5 bases; nucleotides outside the gene matches: 8. The CDR3 DNA reads as TGCGCCAGCAGCTCGACAGGGGGATCGCGGACTGAAGCTTTCTTT. It translates to CASSSTGGSRTEAFF. Complete variable domain (other parts from reference TRBV5-1 and TRBJ1-1): KAGVTQTPRYLIKTRGQQVTLSCSPISGHRSVSWYQQTPGQGLQFLFEYFSETQRNKGNFPGRFSGRQFSNSRSEMNVSTLELGDSALYLCASSSTGGSRTEAFFGQGTRLTVV.

J is TRBJ1-1 and V is TRBV2; 7 bases line up with TRBD1. Germline V gene data show CDR1 as SNHLY and CDR2 as FYNNEI. The CDR3 runs to 13 residues. The V segment lost 4 bases and the J segment 6 bases; nucleotides outside the gene matches: 5. The CDR3 spells CASSAITGAEAFF. The CDR3 nucleotides read TGTGCCAGCAGTGCTATCACAGGGGCTGAAGCTTTCTTT.